The rows below give T cell receptor beta chains drawn from one sample of a study of cytomegalovirus exposure and HLA in healthy donors. The assay was immunoSEQ multiplex PCR, and TCRdb's table has in-frame clones only and misses some. The table shows about 230,000 clones, with about 80% occurring only once. Input material: PBMCs. Receptor source: a woman aged 35 to 49 in good health and CMV-seronegative. Each CDR3 is given with its conserved first and last residue. Fields, in order: V gene, clone size, D gene, J gene, CDR3 DNA, CDR3 protein. The D gene is left open where the match is weak. Rows may omit the clone size; those that give it use once, few, many or a size class.

V: TRBV7-2
size: .
D: TRBD1
J: TRBJ1-3
DNA: TGTGCCAGCAGCTTAGCCGGCGGGACAGCTGGAAACACCATATATTTT
CDR3: CASSLAGGTAGNTIYF

V: TRBV9
size: .
D: TRBD2
J: TRBJ2-3
DNA: TGTGCCAGCAGCCCAAAACCCGGACTAGCGGGGGTTTCGACAGATACGCAGTATTTT
CDR3: CASSPKPGLAGVSTDTQYF

V: TRBV13
size: .
D: TRBD1
J: TRBJ1-2
DNA: TGTGCCAGCAGCTTATCCGGGACAGGGGTTTCATATGGCTACACCTTC
CDR3: CASSLSGTGVSYGYTF

V: TRBV11-2
size: .
D: .
J: TRBJ1-4
DNA: TGTGCCAGCAGCTTAGGGGCAGGGGATAATGAAAAACTGTTTTTT
CDR3: CASSLGAGDNEKLFF

V: TRBV6-5
size: few
D: TRBD1
J: TRBJ1-1
DNA: TGTGCCAGCAGCCGGGACAGGGAGAAAGCTTTCTTT
CDR3: CASSRDREKAFF

V: TRBV7-3
size: .
D: TRBD2
J: TRBJ2-1
DNA: TGTGCCAGCAGCTTAGTGTCGGGGGGGGCGGGGAATGAGCAGTTCTTC
CDR3: CASSLVSGGAGNEQFF

V: TRBV4-2
size: .
D: TRBD1
J: TRBJ2-2
DNA: TGTGCCAGCAGCCAAAATGGCGGACAGGGCAACACCGGGGAGCTGTTTTTT
CDR3: CASSQNGGQGNTGELFF

V: TRBV30
size: .
D: TRBD1
J: TRBJ2-7
DNA: TGTGCCTGGAGTCCGGGACAGGGGGAGAACGAGCAGTACTTC
CDR3: CAWSPGQGENEQYF

V: TRBV19
size: few
D: TRBD1
J: TRBJ2-3
DNA: TGTGCCAGTAGTCCTCGGACAGGGAGGCGCACAGATACGCAGTATTTT
CDR3: CASSPRTGRRTDTQYF

V: TRBV2
size: .
D: .
J: TRBJ1-1
DNA: TGTGCCAGCAGACCGATAGGAGGGGCCGGGGAAGGTGCTGAAGCTTTCTTT
CDR3: CASRPIGGAGEGAEAFF

V: TRBV7-9
size: .
D: TRBD1
J: TRBJ2-7
DNA: TGTGCCAGCAGCCAACCCGGGACAGACTACGAGCAGTACTTC
CDR3: CASSQPGTDYEQYF

V: TRBV7-2
size: .
D: TRBD1
J: TRBJ1-4
DNA: TGTGCCAGCAGCCCGGGGACAGTAACTGAAAAACTGTTTTTT
CDR3: CASSPGTVTEKLFF

V: TRBV6-5
size: .
D: TRBD1
J: TRBJ2-1
DNA: TGTGCCAGCAGTTCCTGGACAGGGTTGACCTACAATGAGCAGTTCTTC
CDR3: CASSSWTGLTYNEQFF

V: TRBV5-6
size: few
D: TRBD1
J: TRBJ1-1
DNA: TGTGCCAGCAGCTTCTCCGGGACAGGGGTAGGTGCTGAAGCTTTCTTT
CDR3: CASSFSGTGVGAEAFF

V: TRBV5-4
size: once
D: TRBD2
J: TRBJ2-2
DNA: TGTGCCAGCAGCCGGGGCAGTAGCGGGGGCTCCGGGGAGCTGTTTTTT
CDR3: CASSRGSSGGSGELFF

V: TRBV15
size: once
D: TRBD1
J: TRBJ1-1
DNA: TGTGCCACCAGCAGAGAAGGACAGGGGTACACTGAAGCTTTCTTT
CDR3: CATSREGQGYTEAFF

V: TRBV15
size: .
D: .
J: TRBJ1-6
DNA: TGTGCCACCAGCACCCCCCGGAGGGAATCCCTCCACTTT
CDR3: CATSTPRRESLHF

V: TRBV7-8
size: once
D: TRBD1
J: TRBJ2-7
DNA: TGTGCCAGCAGCAAGACAGGGCTCGGCGAGCAGTACTTC
CDR3: CASSKTGLGEQYF

V: TRBV4-1
size: few
D: .
J: TRBJ1-5
DNA: TGCGCCAGCAGCCACGAACCCTGGCGGAGCAATCAGCCCCAGCATTTT
CDR3: CASSHEPWRSNQPQHF

V: TRBV13
size: .
D: TRBD1
J: TRBJ1-2
DNA: TGTGCCACTCGAACCCCGGGACAGTCAAATGGCTATACCTTC
CDR3: CATRTPGQSNGYTF

V: TRBV15
size: .
D: TRBD2
J: TRBJ2-3
DNA: TGTGCCACCAGCAGAGGTCGGGCTAGCGGGGGTGGGGATACGCAGTATTTT
CDR3: CATSRGRASGGGDTQYF

V: TRBV15
size: .
D: TRBD1
J: TRBJ2-1
DNA: TGTGCCACCAGCAGAGTTCAGGGGGCTTTTGAGCAGTTCTTC
CDR3: CATSRVQGAFEQFF

V: TRBV9
size: .
D: .
J: TRBJ2-3
DNA: TGTGCCAGCAGCGTAGGGGCAAATCCCCGAACAGATACGCAGTATTTT
CDR3: CASSVGANPRTDTQYF

V: TRBV5-4
size: .
D: .
J: TRBJ1-1
DNA: TGTGCCAGCAGCTTGGAGGGGCCGAACACTGAAGCTTTCTTT
CDR3: CASSLEGPNTEAFF

V: TRBV7-8
size: .
D: .
J: TRBJ2-1
DNA: TGTGCCAGCAGCTTAATGGCGGACTCCTACAATGAGCAGTTCTTC
CDR3: CASSLMADSYNEQFF

V: TRBV19
size: .
D: .
J: TRBJ1-2
DNA: TGTGCCAGTAGCCAGGGGCAGGGCTACACCTTC
CDR3: CASSQGQGYTF

V: TRBV29-1
size: .
D: .
J: TRBJ1-4
DNA: TGCAGCGTTGAGGGTGGGCCAAGGAAGTTCGGTGAAAAACTGTTTTTT
CDR3: CSVEGGPRKFGEKLFF

V: TRBV10-3
size: .
D: TRBD1
J: TRBJ2-7
DNA: TGTGCCATCAGAGGGACAGACTCCTACGAGCAGTACTTC
CDR3: CAIRGTDSYEQYF

V: TRBV6-5
size: .
D: TRBD2
J: TRBJ2-1
DNA: TGTGCCAGCAGTTACTCGGGAGGGAGCTCCTACAATGAGCAGTTCTTC
CDR3: CASSYSGGSSYNEQFF

V: TRBV18
size: once
D: .
J: TRBJ1-6
DNA: TGTGCCAGCTCACCACGGACAGCAGTTGAATCACCCCTCCACTTT
CDR3: CASSPRTAVESPLHF

V: TRBV18
size: .
D: .
J: TRBJ1-5
DNA: TGTGCCAGCTCACCACCCGGTAATCAGCCCCAGCATTTT
CDR3: CASSPPGNQPQHF

V: TRBV2
size: .
D: TRBD2
J: TRBJ2-3
DNA: TGTGCCAGCAGTGAAAGTTGGGGACTAGTGGCAGATACGCAGTATTTT
CDR3: CASSESWGLVADTQYF

V: TRBV2
size: .
D: .
J: TRBJ2-7
DNA: TGTGCCAGCAGTGAATCCAGGGGAAGCTCCTACGAGCAGTACTTC
CDR3: CASSESRGSSYEQYF